This TCR beta chain was sequenced for a study of spatial heterogeneity in lung cancer. Overall study: There were, on average, more than ten raw-read appearances for each unique TCR and UMI combination. Study-level findings and limits: Counts of expanded alpha and beta TCRs within tumors tracked the tumor nonsynonymous mutation count.

The CDR3 length is 13 residues. The germline V gene has CDR1 SGHDN and CDR2 FVKESK. Deletions cut 0 bases from V and 6 bases from J, with 7 bases between. Details on this clonotype: Its target is not known.

Individual TCR cDNA molecules each bore their own unique molecular identifier. Each CDR3 protein is one row after TCRdb ran MiXCR on the 5' RACE reads. This repertoire shows approximately 11,000 distinct CDR3 sequences, about 7.4% found once; its top ten account for around 21%. As for time point: sample taken at primary tumor resection. Around 70 TRACERx patients with early, untreated non-small cell lung cancer donated samples. Whole RNA, which was extracted from tumor, nontumor lung tissue or frozen PBMC, was sequenced without any cell sorting. The receptor comes from a female donor with early-stage non-small cell lung cancer. The specimen was lung tumor tissue, collected at surgery. The chain employs TRBV14 and TRBJ2-3; D could derive from TRBD1 or TRBD2 (5 bases each). CDR3 nucleotide sequence: TGTGCCAGCAGCCAAGACGGGACGGATACGCAGTATTTT. Amino acids: CASSQDGTDTQYF.